These T cell receptor beta chains were read from a single sample in a study of T-cell reconstitution after alpha-beta-depleted transplantation in children. TCRdb recomputed calls from the PCR reads with MiXCR, one row per CDR3 protein. The sample records fewer than 450,000 distinct CDR3 sequences, around 15% being singletons. The specimen was PBMCs, mostly from graft donor cells, collected 360 days after TCRalphabeta/CD19-depleted stem cell transplant. These receptors all stem from a male patient aged 2-9 years who had a stem cell transplant for acute lymphoblastic leukemia, so the T cells may come from the graft donor. CDR3s include the opening cysteine and the closing phenylalanine or tryptophan. The order of the fields is D gene, V gene, J gene, clone size, CDR3 DNA, CDR3 protein. The D gene is left open where the match is weak. Clone size appears in some rows only: once, few, many, or a class for an expanded clone.

TRBD2	TRBV6-5	TRBJ2-7	few	TGTGCCAGAACCAAAAATAGACTAGCGAGTTCCTACGAGCAGTACTTC	CARTKNRLASSYEQYF
NA	TRBV11-2	TRBJ1-1	NA	TGTGCCAGCAGCGTGATATTGAACACTGAAGCTTTCTTT	CASSVILNTEAFF
TRBD1	TRBV18	TRBJ2-1	NA	TGTGCCAACCGCCGGGACAGGGACTACAATGAGCAGTTCTTC	CANRRDRDYNEQFF
NA	TRBV20-1	TRBJ2-1	few	TGCAGTGCTAGTAGTCCCCAGGAGCAGTTCTTC	CSASSPQEQFF
TRBD2	TRBV20-1	TRBJ2-1	NA	TGCAGTGCTAGAGAGCTACGGGAGGGCCCGTACAATGAGCAGTTCTTC	CSARELREGPYNEQFF
NA	TRBV12-3/TRBV12-4	TRBJ2-7	NA	TGTGCCAGCAGACCTAGCCCACAGGACGAGCAGTACTTC	CASRPSPQDEQYF
TRBD1	TRBV7-2	TRBJ1-2	once	TGTGCCAGCAGCTTAGGGTCAGGGGGGTTATGCTACACCTTC	CASSLGSGGLCYTF
NA	TRBV4-3	TRBJ2-1	few	TGCGCCAGCAGCCAAGAAGAGGGCTCCTACAATGAGCAGTTCTTC	CASSQEEGSYNEQFF
NA	TRBV12-3/TRBV12-4	TRBJ2-1	many	TGTGCCAGCAGCGATCGGGACTTGAACAATGAGCAGTTCTTC	CASSDRDLNNEQFF
NA	TRBV6-1	TRBJ2-7	few	TGTCTCACGTGGAGAGGGACCTACGAGCAGTACTTC	CLTWRGTYEQYF
NA	TRBV3-1	TRBJ1-1	NA	TGTGCCAGCAGCCCGCCTACGATTGCTACTGAAGCTTTCTTT	CASSPPTIATEAFF
TRBD1	TRBV5-1	TRBJ2-7	few	TGCGCCAGCAGCTTCCGGGACAGCTACTACGAGCAGTACTTC	CASSFRDSYYEQYF
NA	TRBV7-9	TRBJ1-4	NA	TGTGCCAGCAGCTTAGGCAGCCGGGGTGAAAAACTGTTTTTT	CASSLGSRGEKLFF
TRBD1	TRBV4-3	TRBJ1-2	NA	TGCGCCAGCAGGATGAACTGGCAGGGGGGCTATGGCTACACCTTC	CASRMNWQGGYGYTF